The 4 T cell receptor beta chains given below trace back to one sample, sequenced in a study of OX40 agonist ivuxolimab in advanced cancers. Assay used: immunoSEQ multiplex PCR; TCRdb lists only in-frame clones, some missing. The sample consists of 90,000 or so clones, approximately 87% of them appearing once. Source: CD4+ or CD8+ T cells sorted from blood, taken in a trial of the OX40 agonist ivuxolimab. The receptor source for this set is an adult with an advanced solid tumor such as melanoma, head and neck, liver or kidney cancer.

J is TRBJ2-3 and V is TRBV5-4, with D unresolved. V was cut by 1 base and J by 4 bases, with 13 bases left in between. Germline CDR1 reads SGHNT; CDR2 reads YYREEE (reference sequence). CDR3 length: 15 residues. CDR3 in amino acids: CASSLPGIGADTQYF. For the CDR3, the DNA is TGTGCCAGCAGCTTGCCTGGGATTGGGGCAGATACGCAGTATTTT.

The CDR3 sequence: CASTRQDYEQYF. The DNA of the CDR3 is TGTGCCAGCACCCGACAGGACTACGAGCAGTACTTC. The chain is built from TRBV7-9 and TRBJ2-7; D perhaps matches TRBD1 (6 bases). V was shortened by 7 bases and J by 3 bases, with 10 bases between the two germline ends. CDR3 length equals 12 residues. Germline CDR1 is SEHNR and CDR2 is FQNEAQ (reference sequence).

This chain connects TRBV5-5 to TRBJ2-5; TRBD1 matches at 9 bases. The CDR3 has 15 amino acids. The ends lost 4 bases at V and 4 bases at J; junction bases unmatched: 8. Germline V lookup: CDR1 SGHKS, CDR2 YYEKEE (reference sequence). Written as DNA, the CDR3 is TGTGCCAGCAGCCGACAACAGGGGGCAGGAGAGACCCAGTACTTC. It is translated as CASSRQQGAGETQYF.

The table lists this clone with a count of one. The chain combines TRBV19 with TRBJ2-3; D ambiguous. Between the trimmed V and J ends, which lost 3 bases and 0 bases, there was a span of 7 bases. The V gene's germline CDR1 is LNHDA and CDR2 SQIVND (reference sequence). The CDR3 extends over 14 amino acids. The chain's CDR3 is CASSMGFSTDTQYF. The CDR3 nucleotides read TGTGCCAGTAGTATGGGTTTCAGCACAGATACGCAGTATTTT.